This T cell receptor beta chain was observed in a study of T cells in Graves' hyperthyroidism and ophthalmopathy. Study-wide results and caveats: Separating ophthalmopathy from stable hyperthyroidism was achieved by a 13 V-J model.

Patients having uncontrolled infection, another autoimmune disease, pregnancy or lactation were not included. Thyroid ultrasound, orbital computed tomography, clinical symptoms, and serum thyroxine and TRAb underpinned diagnoses. As concerns this clonotype: The target antigen is unknown.

TCR beta CDR3 region amplification was performed from RNA transcripts. Initially, a first-round RT-PCR of the TCR CDR3 employed the HTBI primer set. TCRdb redid the calling of the multiplex PCR reads with MiXCR, one entry per CDR3 protein. The sample yields roughly 630,000 distinct CDR3 sequences, 15% to 18% seen once. The CDR3 runs 16 residues. The germline gives CDR1 GTSNPN, CDR2 SVGIG (reference sequence). The V end lost 5 bases, the J end lost 0 bases, and 16 bases lay between the germline ends. The clonotype comes from a woman in her twenties or thirties with Graves' hyperthyroidism. This chain connects TRBV30 to TRBJ2-2; tentatively, D is TRBD2 (6 bases). The sequenced material came from blood. In DNA, the CDR3 is TGTGCCTGGGAGACTGAGGGACTGACGAACACCGGGGAGCTGTTTTTT. This sequence encodes CAWETEGLTNTGELFF.